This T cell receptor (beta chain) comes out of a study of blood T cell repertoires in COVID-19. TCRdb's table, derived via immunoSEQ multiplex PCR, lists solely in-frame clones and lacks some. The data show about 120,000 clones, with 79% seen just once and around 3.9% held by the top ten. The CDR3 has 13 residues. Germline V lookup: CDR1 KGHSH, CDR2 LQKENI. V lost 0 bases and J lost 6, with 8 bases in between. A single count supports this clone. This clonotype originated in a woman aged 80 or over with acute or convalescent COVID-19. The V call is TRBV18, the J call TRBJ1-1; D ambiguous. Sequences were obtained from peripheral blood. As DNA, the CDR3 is TGTGCCAGCTCACCACCCCCCGGGGCTGAAGCTTTCTTT. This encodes CASSPPPGAEAFF.